The text below deals with one T cell receptor (beta chain). The CDR3 sequence is 16 residues long. In germline, CDR1 is LGHNA, CDR2 YNFKEQ. V was cut by 0 bases and J by 2 bases, with 12 bases left in between. The study recruited people aged roughly 18 to 89 years across approximately 25 US areas. Per the original data handling: Reference gene primer amplification yielded estimated nucleated cell counts. Sequenced by immunoSEQ multiplex PCR; TCRdb stores in-frame clones only, minus some. Clonal size and the V and J genes are those of that table, whereas D and trimming came from the DNA. In the table there are 250,000 to 300,000 clones, roughly nine tenths of which are singletons. The sample comes from a study of blood T cell repertoires in COVID-19. The overall study: There were acute and convalescent COVID-19 samples, and they came from the United States, Italy and Spain. In each case, the material was cDNA or gDNA derived from T cells, B-cell-depleted T cells, or PBMCs.

The gene calls are TRBV4-2 and TRBJ2-3; no clear D. The TCR originated in a human donor in a cohort exposed to, infected with or recovered from COVID-19 (not recorded which). The donor label of this sample is uncertain. The sequenced material came from PBMCs or T cells enriched from blood (not recorded which). The CDR3 protein is CASSQDLRRNTDTQYF. The CDR3 nucleotides are TGTGCCAGCAGCCAAGATCTGCGGCGGAACACAGATACGCAGTATTTT.